Described below is a single TCR beta chain sequence and its context. Its antigen is currently unknown. The library protocol tagged individual cDNA molecules with unique molecular identifiers. TCRdb itself ran the 5' RACE reads through MiXCR, one entry per CDR3 protein. The sample comprises 75,000 to 90,000 distinct CDR3 sequences, under 15% of which are singletons, and less than 7% rests with the top ten. The data derive from a study of early T cells in non-severe SARS-CoV-2 infection. Study information: Unsorted whole-blood RNA was sequenced in bulk, leaving chains unpaired.

Findings and caveats of the study: VDJdb matches were skewed toward anti-spike CD8 T cell responses.

The CDR3 contains 15 residues. Between the trimmed V and J ends, which lost 1 base and 4 bases, there was a span of 13 bases. Germline CDR1 and CDR2: LGHDT and YNNKEL (reference sequence). The chain has TRBV3-1 and TRBJ1-2; no reliable D call. Sequenced: whole blood. This receptor was obtained from an adult who was a healthcare worker with PCR-confirmed SARS-CoV-2 infection or an uninfected control (not recorded which). The CDR3 DNA follows: TGTGCCAGCAGCCAAGGGGCCTCGGCGGCCTATGGCTACACCTTC. It codes for CASSQGASAAYGYTF.